Sequencing of this T cell receptor (beta chain) was carried out in a study of shared clonotypes between healthy human individuals. Looking at the study overall: Per donor, three plates held CD4 naive cells, three held CD4 memory, two held CD8 naive and one held CD8 memory. Study-wide results and caveats: Rarefaction curves obtained for sorted subsets showed sequencing incomplete despite large depth.

CD8 cells classed as naive were CD45RO-negative and positively selected for CCR7, excluding terminally differentiated effector memory CD45RA+ cells. Recent acute infections and vaccinations were absent in the healthy HIV-negative adult donors. Germline lookup yields CDR1 SGHTA and CDR2 FQGNSA. The CDR3 is made up of 17 amino acids. Trimming cost V 6 bases and J 1 base; bases outside gene matches: 12. The sorted-subset replicate PCRs were given roughly 200 ng DNA, which is 31,000 or so T cell genomes. TCRdb's table, derived via immunoSEQ multiplex PCR, lists solely in-frame clones and lacks some. Of about 2.1 million clones in the sample, about 94% were seen once. On this clone itself: Its antigen is unknown.

The chain links TRBV7-2 to TRBJ2-7; 10 positions match TRBD2. Material for sequencing was naive CD8+ T cells from PBMCs. The sequence came from a man between 18 and 35 years old in good health. Some clones in this sample may be carry-over from other donors' samples. CDR3 nucleotides: TGTGCCAGCAGACTATCGACCCTAGCGGGAGTATCCTACGAGCAGTACTTC. It translates to CASRLSTLAGVSYEQYF.